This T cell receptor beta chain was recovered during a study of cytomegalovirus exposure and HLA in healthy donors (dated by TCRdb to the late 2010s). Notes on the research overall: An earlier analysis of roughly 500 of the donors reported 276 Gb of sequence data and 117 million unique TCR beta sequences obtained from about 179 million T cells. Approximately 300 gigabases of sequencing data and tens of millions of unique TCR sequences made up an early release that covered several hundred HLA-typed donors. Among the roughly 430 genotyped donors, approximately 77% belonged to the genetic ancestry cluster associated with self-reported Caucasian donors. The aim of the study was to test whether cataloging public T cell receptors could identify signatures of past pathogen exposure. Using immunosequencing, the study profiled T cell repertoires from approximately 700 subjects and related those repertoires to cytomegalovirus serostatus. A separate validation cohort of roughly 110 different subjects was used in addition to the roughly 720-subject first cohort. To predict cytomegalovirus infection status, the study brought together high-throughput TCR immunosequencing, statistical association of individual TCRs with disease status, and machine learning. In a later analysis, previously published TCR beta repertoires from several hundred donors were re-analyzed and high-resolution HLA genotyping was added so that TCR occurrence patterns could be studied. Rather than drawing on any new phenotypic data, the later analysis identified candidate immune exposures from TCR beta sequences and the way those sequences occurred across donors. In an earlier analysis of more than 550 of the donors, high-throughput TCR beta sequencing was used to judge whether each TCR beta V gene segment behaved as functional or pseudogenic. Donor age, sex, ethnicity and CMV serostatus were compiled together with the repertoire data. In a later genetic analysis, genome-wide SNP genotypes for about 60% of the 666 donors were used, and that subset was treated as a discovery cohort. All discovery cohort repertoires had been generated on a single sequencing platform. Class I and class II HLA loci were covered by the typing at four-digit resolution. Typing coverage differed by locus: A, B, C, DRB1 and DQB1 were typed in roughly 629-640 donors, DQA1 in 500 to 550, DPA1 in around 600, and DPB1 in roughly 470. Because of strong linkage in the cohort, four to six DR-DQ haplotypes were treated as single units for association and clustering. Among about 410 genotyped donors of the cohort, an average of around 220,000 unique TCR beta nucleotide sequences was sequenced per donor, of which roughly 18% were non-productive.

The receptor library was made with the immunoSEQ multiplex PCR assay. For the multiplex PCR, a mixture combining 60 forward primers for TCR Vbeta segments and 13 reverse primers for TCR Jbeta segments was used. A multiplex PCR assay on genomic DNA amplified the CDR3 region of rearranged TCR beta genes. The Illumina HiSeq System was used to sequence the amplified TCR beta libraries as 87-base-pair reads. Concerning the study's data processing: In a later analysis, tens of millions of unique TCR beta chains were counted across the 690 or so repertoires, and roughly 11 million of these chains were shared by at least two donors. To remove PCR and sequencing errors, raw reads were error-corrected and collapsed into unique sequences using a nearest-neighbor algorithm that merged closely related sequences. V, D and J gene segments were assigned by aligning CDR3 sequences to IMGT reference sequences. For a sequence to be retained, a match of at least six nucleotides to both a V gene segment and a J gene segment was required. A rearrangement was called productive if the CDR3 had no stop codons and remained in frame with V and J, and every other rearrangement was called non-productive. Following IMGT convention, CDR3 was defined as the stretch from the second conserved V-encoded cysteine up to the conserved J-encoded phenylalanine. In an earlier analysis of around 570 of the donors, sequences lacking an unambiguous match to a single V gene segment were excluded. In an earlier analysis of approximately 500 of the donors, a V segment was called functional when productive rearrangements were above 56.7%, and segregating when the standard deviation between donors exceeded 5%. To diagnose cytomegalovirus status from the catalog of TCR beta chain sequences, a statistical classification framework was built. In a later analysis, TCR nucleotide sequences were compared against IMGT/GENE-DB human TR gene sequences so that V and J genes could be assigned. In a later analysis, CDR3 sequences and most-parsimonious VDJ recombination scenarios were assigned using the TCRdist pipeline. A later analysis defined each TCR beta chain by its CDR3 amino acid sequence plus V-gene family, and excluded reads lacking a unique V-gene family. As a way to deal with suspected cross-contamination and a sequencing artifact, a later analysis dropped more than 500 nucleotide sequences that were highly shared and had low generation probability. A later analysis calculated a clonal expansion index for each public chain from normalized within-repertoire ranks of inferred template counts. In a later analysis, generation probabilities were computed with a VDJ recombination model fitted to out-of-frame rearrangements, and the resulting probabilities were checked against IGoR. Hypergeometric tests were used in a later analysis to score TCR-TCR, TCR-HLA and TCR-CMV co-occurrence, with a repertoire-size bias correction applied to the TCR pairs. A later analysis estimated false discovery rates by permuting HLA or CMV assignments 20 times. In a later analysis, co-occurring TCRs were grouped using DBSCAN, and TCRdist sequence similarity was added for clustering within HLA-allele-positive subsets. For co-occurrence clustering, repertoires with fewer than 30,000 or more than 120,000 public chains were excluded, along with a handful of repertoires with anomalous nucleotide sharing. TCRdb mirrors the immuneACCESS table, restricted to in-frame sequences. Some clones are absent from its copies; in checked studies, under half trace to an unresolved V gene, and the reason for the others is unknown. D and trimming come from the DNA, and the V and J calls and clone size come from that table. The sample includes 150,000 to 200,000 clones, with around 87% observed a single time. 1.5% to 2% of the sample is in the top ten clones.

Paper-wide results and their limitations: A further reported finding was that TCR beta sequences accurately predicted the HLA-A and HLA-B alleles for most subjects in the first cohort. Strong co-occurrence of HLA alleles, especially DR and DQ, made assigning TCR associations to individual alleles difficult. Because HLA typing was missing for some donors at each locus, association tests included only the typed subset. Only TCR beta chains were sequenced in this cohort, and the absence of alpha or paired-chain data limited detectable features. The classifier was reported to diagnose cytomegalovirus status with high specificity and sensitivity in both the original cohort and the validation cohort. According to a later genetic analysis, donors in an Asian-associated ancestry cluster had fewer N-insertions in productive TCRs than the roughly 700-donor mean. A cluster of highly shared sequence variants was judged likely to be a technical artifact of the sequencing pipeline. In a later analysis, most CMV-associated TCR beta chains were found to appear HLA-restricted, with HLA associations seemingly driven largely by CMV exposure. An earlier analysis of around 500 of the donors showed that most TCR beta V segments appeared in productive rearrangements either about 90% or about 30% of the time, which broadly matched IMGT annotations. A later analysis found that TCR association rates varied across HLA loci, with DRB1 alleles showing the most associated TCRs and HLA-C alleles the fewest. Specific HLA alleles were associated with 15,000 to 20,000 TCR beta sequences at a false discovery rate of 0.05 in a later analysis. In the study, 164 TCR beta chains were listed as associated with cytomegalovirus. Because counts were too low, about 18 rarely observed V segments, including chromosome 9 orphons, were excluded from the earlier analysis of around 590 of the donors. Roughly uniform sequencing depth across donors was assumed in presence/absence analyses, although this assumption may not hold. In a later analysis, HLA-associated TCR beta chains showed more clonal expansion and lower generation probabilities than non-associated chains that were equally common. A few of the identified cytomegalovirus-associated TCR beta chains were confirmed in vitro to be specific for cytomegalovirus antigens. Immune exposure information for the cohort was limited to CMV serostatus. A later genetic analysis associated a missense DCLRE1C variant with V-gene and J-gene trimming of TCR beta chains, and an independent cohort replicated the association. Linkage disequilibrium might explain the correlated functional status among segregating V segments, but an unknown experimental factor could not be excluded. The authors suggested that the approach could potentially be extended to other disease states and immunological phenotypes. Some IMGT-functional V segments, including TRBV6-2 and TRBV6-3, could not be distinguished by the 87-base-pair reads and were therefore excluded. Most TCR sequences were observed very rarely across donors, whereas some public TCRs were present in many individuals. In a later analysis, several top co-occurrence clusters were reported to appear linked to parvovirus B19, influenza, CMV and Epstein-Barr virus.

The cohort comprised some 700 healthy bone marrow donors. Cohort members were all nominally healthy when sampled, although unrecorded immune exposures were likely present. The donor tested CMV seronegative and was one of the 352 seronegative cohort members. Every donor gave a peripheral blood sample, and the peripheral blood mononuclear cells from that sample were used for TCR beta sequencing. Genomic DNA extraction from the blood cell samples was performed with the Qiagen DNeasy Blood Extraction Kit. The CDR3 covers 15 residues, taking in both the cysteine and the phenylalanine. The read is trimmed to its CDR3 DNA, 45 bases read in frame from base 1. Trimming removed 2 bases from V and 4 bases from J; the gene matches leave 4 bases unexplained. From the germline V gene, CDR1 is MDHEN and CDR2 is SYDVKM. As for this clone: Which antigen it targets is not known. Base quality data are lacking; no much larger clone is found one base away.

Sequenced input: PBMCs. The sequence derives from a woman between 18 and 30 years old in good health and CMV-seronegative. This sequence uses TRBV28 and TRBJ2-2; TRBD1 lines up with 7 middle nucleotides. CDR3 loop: CASSLRGQGTGELFF. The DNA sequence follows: TGTGCCAGCAGTTTAAGGGGGCAGGGCACCGGGGAGCTGTTTTTT.